The table lists the clone carrying this T cell receptor (beta chain) with a few counts. This sample was taken from a study of blood T cells in healthy people across ages. V was pared by 0 bases and J by 3 bases, with 12 bases between. This CDR3 has 15 residues. CDR1 is LGHNA, CDR2 YSLEER, per germline. A second roughly 6 to 12 cycle PCR used barcoded and J-beta primers. TCRdb analysed the 5' RACE reads with MiXCR anew, one entry per CDR3 protein. The repertoire includes roughly 1.5 million distinct CDR3 sequences, approximately 43% of them detected once, and 4% sits in the top ten. V usage is TRBV4-3 and J usage is TRBJ2-7; no clear D. Sequences were obtained from blood. The clonotype originates from a woman between 18 and 30 years old in good health. DNA of the CDR3: TGCGCCAGCAGCCAAGATCTTGCCGAATACTACGAGCAGTACTTC. It translates to CASSQDLAEYYEQYF.